This TCR beta chain was captured by sequencing in a study of glioma-infiltrating T cells after dendritic cell vaccination. Study context: Patients had newly diagnosed or recurrent glioblastoma and received dendritic cell vaccines.

CDR3 length: 14 amino acids. The V and J ends lost 8 bases and 2 bases, in that order; junction bases with no gene match: 7. In germline, CDR1 is ENHRY, CDR2 SYGVKD. Sample time point: after dendritic cell vaccination, including at tumor progression/relapse. Only patients with spare fresh-frozen tumor and over two years of follow-up were included. Clones were read by immunoSEQ multiplex PCR, and TCRdb kept only the in-frame ones, dropping some. Altogether 60,000 or so clones are present, about 89% being singletons, with the ten largest covering around a tenth. The sample in question was blood, obtained after dendritic cell vaccination. The chain couples TRBV10-3 to TRBJ1-2; 8 nucleotides line up with TRBD1. The receptor's source is a human donor with glioblastoma. The CDR3 region is CAILRQGRNYGYTF. CDR3 nucleotide sequence: TGTGCCATCCTTCGACAGGGGCGAAACTATGGCTACACCTTC.